This T cell receptor beta chain stems from a study of blood T cell repertoires in COVID-19. Study details: The analysed material was cDNA or gDNA that came from T cells, B-cell-depleted T cells, or PBMCs.

The CDR3 spans 12 residues. Germline CDR1 SGHRS, CDR2 YFSETQ. V lost 4 bases to trimming and J lost 3 bases, with 8 bases between them. Living in under 30 US areas, the participants were between roughly 18 and 89 years of age. The study counted Cohort 3 donors as recovered given two negative PCRs, clearance, or symptom resolution. Measured with immunoSEQ multiplex PCR; TCRdb has only the in-frame clones, and not every one. The table has 250,000 to 300,000 clones, 88% seen once. The specimen was PBMCs or T cells enriched from blood (not recorded which). V is TRBV5-1 and J is TRBJ2-7; TRBD1 might be the D (5 bases). This TCR derives from a woman in her 30s who had recovered from COVID-19. CDR3 sequence: CASSPDSYEQYF. In DNA, the CDR3 is TGCGCCAGCAGCCCCGACAGCTACGAGCAGTACTTC.